The clone carrying this T cell receptor (beta chain) has a count of ten or more. The source of the sample is a study of T-cell reconstitution after alpha-beta-depleted transplantation in children. Trimming at V came to 0 bases and at J to 9 bases, leaving 2 bases not matched to a gene. This CDR3 has 15 residues. Looked up from germline, CDR1 is SGHRS and CDR2 is YFSETQ. Construction of the TCRbeta library involved unique molecular identifiers. Each CDR3 protein gets one entry after TCRdb re-called the PCR reads with MiXCR. Of about 490,000 distinct CDR3 sequences listed, about 10% are singletons. V gene TRBV5-1 combines with J gene TRBJ2-1; 14 bases map to TRBD2. Sequenced material: PBMCs, taken before TCRalphabeta/CD19-depleted stem cell transplant. The clonotype originates from a child aged 2 to 10 with inherited bone marrow failure, due to receive a stem cell transplant. The DNA of the CDR3 is TGCGCCAGCAGCTTGGGACTAGCGGGAGGGGTTGAGCAGTTCTTC. Protein product: CASSLGLAGGVEQFF.